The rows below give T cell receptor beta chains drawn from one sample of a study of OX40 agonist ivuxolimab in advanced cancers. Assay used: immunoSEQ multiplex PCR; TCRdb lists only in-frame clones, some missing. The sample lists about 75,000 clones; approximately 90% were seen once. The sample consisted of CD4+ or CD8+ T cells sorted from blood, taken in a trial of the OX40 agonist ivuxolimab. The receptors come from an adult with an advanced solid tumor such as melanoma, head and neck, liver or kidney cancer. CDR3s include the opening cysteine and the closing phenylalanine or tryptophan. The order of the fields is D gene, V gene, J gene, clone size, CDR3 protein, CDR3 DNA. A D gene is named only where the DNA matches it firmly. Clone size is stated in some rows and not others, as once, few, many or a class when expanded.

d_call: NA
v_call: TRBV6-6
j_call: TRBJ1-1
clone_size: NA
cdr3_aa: CASRVDFEAFF
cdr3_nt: TGTGCCAGCAGAGTCGATTTTGAAGCTTTCTTT

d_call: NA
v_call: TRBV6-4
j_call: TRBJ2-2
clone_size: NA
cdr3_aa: CASSDRVGELFF
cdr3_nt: TGTGCCAGCAGTGACAGGGTCGGGGAGCTGTTTTTT

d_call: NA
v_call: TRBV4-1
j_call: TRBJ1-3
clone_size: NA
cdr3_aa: CASSQDRAAGNTIYF
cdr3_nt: TGCGCCAGCAGCCAAGATCGGGCCGCGGGAAACACCATATATTTT

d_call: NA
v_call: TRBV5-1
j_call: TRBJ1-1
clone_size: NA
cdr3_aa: CASSLTTGSNTEAFF
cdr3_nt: TGCGCCAGCAGCTTAACGACAGGATCGAACACTGAAGCTTTCTTT

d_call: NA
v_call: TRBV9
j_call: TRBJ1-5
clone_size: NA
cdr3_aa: CASSTWTDNQPQHF
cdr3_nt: TGTGCCAGCAGCACCTGGACAGACAATCAGCCCCAGCATTTT

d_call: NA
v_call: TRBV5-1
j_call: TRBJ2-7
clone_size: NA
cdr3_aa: CASSLTSGLGEQYF
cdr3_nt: TGCGCCAGCAGCTTGACATCAGGGTTGGGCGAGCAGTACTTC

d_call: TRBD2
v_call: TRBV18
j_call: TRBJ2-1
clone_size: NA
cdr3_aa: CASSPTLAGGTLYNEQFF
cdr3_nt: TGTGCCAGCTCACCAACGCTAGCGGGGGGCACCCTTTACAATGAGCAGTTCTTC

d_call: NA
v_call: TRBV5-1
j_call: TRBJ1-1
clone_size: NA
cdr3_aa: CASSLGRNTEAFF
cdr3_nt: TGCGCCAGCAGCTTGGGGAGGAACACTGAAGCTTTCTTT

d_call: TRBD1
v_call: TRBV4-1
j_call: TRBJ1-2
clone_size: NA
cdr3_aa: CASRTPGQGGDGYTF
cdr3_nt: TGCGCCAGCAGGACACCGGGACAGGGGGGAGATGGCTACACCTTC

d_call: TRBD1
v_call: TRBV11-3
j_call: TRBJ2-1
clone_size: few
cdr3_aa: CASSSGGHSSSYNEQFF
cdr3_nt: TGTGCCAGCAGCTCAGGGGGTCATTCGAGCTCCTACAATGAGCAGTTCTTC

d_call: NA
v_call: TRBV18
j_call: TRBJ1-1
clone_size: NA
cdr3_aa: CASSPGGWGNTEAFF
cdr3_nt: TGTGCCAGCTCACCAGGGGGCTGGGGGAACACTGAAGCTTTCTTT

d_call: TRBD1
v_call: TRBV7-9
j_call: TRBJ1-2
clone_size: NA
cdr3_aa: CASSRRQGLGYGYTF
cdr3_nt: TGTGCCAGCAGCCGACGACAGGGGTTAGGCTATGGCTACACCTTC

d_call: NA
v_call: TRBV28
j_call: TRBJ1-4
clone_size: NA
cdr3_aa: CASRQTNEKLFF
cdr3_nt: TGTGCCAGCCGGCAGACTAATGAAAAACTGTTTTTT

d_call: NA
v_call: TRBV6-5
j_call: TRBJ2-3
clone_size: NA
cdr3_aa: CASSGWGVEYF
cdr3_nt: TGTGCCAGCAGCGGTTGGGGGGTCGAGTATTTT

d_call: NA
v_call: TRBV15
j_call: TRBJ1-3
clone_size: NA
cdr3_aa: CATSRDQSSSGNTIYF
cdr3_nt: TGTGCCACCAGCAGAGATCAATCGAGCTCTGGAAACACCATATATTTT

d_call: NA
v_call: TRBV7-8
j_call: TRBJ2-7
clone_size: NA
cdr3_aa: CASSLGPGYEQYF
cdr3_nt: TGTGCCAGCAGCTTGGGGCCTGGCTACGAGCAGTACTTC

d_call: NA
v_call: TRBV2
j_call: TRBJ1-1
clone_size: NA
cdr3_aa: CASSLHENTEAFF
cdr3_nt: TGTGCCAGCAGTCTACACGAGAACACTGAAGCTTTCTTT

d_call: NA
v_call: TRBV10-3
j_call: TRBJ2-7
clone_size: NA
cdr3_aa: CAIGSREDEQYF
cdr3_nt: TGTGCCATCGGTTCCAGGGAGGACGAGCAGTACTTC

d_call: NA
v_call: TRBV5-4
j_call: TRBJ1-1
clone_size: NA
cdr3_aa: CASSPPPSTGNTEAFF
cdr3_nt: TGTGCCAGCAGCCCCCCTCCATCGACAGGGAACACTGAAGCTTTCTTT

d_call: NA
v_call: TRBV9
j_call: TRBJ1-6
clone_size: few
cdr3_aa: CASSVDGGRNYNSPLHF
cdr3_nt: TGTGCCAGCAGCGTAGATGGGGGTCGGAACTATAATTCACCCCTCCACTTT

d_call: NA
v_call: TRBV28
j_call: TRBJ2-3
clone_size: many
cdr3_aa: CASSSSTTDTQYF
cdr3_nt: TGTGCCAGCAGTTCCTCGACTACTGATACGCAGTATTTT

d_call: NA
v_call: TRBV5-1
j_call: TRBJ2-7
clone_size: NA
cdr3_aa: CASSWGSPPGEQYF
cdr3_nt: TGCGCCAGCAGCTGGGGGTCGCCGCCGGGGGAACAGTACTTC

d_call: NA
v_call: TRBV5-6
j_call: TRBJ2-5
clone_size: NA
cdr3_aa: CASSKKAPSQETQYF
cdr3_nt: TGTGCCAGCAGCAAGAAAGCACCCAGCCAAGAGACCCAGTACTTC

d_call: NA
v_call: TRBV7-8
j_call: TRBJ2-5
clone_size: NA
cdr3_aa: CATSRGPQETQYF
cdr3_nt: TGTGCCACTTCGCGGGGTCCTCAAGAGACCCAGTACTTC

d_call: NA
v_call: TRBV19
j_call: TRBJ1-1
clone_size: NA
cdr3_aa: CASSGGRNTEAFF
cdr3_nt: TGTGCCAGTAGTGGGGGCCGGAACACTGAAGCTTTCTTT

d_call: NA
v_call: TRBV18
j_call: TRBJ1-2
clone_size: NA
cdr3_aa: CASSDYGGALNYGYTF
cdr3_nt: TGTGCCAGCTCCGACTACGGGGGGGCCCTTAACTATGGCTACACCTTC

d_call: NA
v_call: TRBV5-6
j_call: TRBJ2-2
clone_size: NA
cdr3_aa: CASSSLNTGELFF
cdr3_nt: TGTGCCAGCAGCTCCCTGAACACCGGGGAGCTGTTTTTT

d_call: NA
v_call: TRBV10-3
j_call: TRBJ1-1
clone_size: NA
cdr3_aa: CAIRGGPMNAEAFF
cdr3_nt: TGTGCCATCAGGGGCGGACCGATGAACGCTGAAGCTTTCTTT

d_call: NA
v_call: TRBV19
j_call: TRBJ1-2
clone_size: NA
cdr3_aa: CASSMRRYGYTF
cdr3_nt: TGTGCCAGTAGTATGCGAAGGTATGGCTACACCTTC

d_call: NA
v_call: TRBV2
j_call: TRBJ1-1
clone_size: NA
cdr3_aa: CASLRDGTEAFF
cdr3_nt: TGTGCCAGTCTTAGGGATGGGACTGAAGCTTTCTTT

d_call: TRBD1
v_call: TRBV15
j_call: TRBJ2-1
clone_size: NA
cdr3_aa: CATSRDGGTGAYNEQFF
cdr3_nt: TGTGCCACCAGCAGAGATGGCGGGACAGGGGCATACAATGAGCAGTTCTTC

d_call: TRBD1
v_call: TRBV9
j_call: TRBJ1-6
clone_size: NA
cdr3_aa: CASSVEGTGNSPLHF
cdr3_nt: TGTGCCAGCAGCGTAGAGGGGACAGGGAACTCACCCCTCCACTTT

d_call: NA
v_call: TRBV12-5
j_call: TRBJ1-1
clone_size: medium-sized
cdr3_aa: CASGLVMGRNTEAFF
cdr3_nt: TGTGCTAGTGGTTTGGTAATGGGGCGGAACACTGAAGCTTTCTTT

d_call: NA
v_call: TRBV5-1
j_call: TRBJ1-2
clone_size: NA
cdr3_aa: CASSPDSYRGYTF
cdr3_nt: TGCGCCAGCAGCCCGGACTCCTATAGGGGCTACACCTTC

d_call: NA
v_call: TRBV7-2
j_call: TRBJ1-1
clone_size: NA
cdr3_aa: CASSSIDARAFF
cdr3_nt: TGTGCCAGCAGCTCCATCGACGCACGAGCTTTCTTT

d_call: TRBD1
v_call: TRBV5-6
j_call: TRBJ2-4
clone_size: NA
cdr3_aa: CASSFDDRGNIQYF
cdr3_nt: TGTGCCAGCAGCTTTGATGACAGGGGAAACATTCAGTACTTC

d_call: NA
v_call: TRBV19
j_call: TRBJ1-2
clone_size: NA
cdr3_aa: CASSPRGQANYGYTF
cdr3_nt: TGTGCCAGTAGCCCCAGAGGGCAGGCCAACTATGGCTACACCTTC

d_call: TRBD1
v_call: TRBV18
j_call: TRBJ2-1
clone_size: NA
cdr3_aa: CASSTGAPGNEQFF
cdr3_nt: TGTGCCAGCTCAACAGGGGCTCCGGGCAATGAGCAGTTCTTC

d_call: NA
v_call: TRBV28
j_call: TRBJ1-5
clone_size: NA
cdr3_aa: CASSLTSFNQPQHF
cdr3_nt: TGTGCCAGCAGTTTAACGTCCTTCAATCAGCCCCAGCATTTT

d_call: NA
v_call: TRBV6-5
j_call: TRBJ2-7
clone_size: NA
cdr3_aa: CASSTSGFSYEQYF
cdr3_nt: TGTGCCAGCAGTACAAGCGGGTTCTCCTACGAGCAGTACTTC

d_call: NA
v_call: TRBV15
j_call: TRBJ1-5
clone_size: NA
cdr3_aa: CATSISNNQPQHF
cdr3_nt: TGTGCCACCAGCATTAGTAACAATCAGCCCCAGCATTTT

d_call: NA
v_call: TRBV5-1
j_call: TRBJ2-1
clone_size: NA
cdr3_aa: CASSAAGGFNEQFF
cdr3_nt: TGCGCCAGCAGCGCGGCCGGGGGTTTCAATGAGCAGTTCTTC

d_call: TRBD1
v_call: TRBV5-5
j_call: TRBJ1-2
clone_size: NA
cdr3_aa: CASSRDRDAYGYTF
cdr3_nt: TGTGCCAGCAGCAGGGACAGGGACGCCTATGGCTACACCTTC

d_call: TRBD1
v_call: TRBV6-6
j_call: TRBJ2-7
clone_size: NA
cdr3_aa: CASSYLQGYEQYF
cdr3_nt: TGTGCCAGCAGTTACCTACAGGGGTACGAGCAGTACTTC

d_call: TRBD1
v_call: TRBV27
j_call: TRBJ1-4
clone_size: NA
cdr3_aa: CASSLRGTRTQGASEKLFF
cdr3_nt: TGTGCCAGCAGTTTACGGGGGACCCGTACGCAGGGGGCTTCTGAAAAACTGTTTTTT

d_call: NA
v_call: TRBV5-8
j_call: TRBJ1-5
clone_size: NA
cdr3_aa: CASSLRFQNQPQHF
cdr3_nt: TGTGCCAGCAGCTTAAGGTTCCAAAATCAGCCCCAGCATTTT

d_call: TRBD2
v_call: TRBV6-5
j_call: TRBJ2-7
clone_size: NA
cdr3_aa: CATHRVGRAYEQYF
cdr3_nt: TGTGCCACCCATCGTGTGGGGAGGGCCTACGAGCAGTACTTC

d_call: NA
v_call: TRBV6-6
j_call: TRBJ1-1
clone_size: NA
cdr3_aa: CASSYNVETGETEAFF
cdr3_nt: TGTGCCAGCAGTTACAACGTCGAGACGGGGGAAACTGAAGCTTTCTTT

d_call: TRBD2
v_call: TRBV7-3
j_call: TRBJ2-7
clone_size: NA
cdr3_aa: CASSLSRGVSDEQYF
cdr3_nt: TGTGCCAGCAGCTTATCGCGGGGGGTAAGCGACGAGCAGTACTTC